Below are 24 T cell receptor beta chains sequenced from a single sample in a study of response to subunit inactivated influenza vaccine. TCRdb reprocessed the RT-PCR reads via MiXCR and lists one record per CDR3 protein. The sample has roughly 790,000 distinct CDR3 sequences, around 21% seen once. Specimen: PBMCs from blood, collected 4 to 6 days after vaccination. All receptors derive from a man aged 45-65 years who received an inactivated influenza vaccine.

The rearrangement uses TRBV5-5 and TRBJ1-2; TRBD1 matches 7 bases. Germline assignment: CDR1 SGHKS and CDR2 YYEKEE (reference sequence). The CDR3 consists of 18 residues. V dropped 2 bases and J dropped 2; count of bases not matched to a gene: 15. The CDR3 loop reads CASSFEYRKTGENYGYTF. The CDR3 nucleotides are TGTGCCAGCAGCTTCGAATACCGGAAAACAGGGGAAAACTATGGCTACACCTTC.

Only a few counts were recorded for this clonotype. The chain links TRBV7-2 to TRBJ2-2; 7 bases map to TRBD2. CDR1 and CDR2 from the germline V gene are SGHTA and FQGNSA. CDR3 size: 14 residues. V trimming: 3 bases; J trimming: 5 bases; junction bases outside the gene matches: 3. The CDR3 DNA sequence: TGTGCCAGCAGCTTGACTAGCCTGACCGGGGAGCTGTTTTTT. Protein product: CASSLTSLTGELFF. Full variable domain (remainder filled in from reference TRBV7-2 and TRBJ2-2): GAGVSQSPSNKVTEKGKDVELRCDPISGHTALYWYRQSLGQGLEFLIYFQGNSAPDKSGLPSDRFSAERTGGSVSTLTIQRTQQEDSAVYLCASSLTSLTGELFFGEGSRLTVL.

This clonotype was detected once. This chain's CDR3 is CASDKSVYEQYF. The CDR3 DNA reads as TGTGCCAGCGACAAGTCGGTCTACGAGCAGTACTTC. This chain links TRBV2 with TRBJ2-7, with no clear D. CDR1 SNHLY and CDR2 FYNNEI come from the germline V gene. The germline V and J ends were trimmed by 8 bases and 3 bases, with 11 bases remaining between them. There are 12 residues in the CDR3.

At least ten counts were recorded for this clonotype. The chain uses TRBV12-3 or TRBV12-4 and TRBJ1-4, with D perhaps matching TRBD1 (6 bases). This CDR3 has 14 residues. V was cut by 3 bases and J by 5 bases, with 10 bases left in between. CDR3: CASSFRTENEKLFF. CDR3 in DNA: TGTGCCAGCAGTTTCCGGACAGAAAATGAAAAACTGTTTTTT.

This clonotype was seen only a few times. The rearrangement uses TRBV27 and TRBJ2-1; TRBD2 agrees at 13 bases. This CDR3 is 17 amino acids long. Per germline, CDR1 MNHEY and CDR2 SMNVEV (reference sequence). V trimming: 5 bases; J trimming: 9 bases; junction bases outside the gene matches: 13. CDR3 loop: CASSAGLAGVLGGEQFF. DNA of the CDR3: TGTGCCAGCAGTGCAGGACTAGCGGGAGTCTTGGGGGGTGAGCAGTTCTTC.

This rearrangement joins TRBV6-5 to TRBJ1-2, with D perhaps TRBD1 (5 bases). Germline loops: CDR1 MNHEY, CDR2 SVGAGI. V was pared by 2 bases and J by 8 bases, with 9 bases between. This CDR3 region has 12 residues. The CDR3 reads CASSYAGYGYTF. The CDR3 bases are TGTGCCAGCAGTTACGCAGGGTACGGCTACACCTTC.

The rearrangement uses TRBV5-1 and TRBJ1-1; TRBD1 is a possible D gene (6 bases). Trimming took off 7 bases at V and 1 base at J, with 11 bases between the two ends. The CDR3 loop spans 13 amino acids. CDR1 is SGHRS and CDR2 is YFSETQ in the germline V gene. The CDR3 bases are TGCGCCAGCCAGGGACACAAGAACACTGAAGCTTTCTTT. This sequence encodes CASQGHKNTEAFF.

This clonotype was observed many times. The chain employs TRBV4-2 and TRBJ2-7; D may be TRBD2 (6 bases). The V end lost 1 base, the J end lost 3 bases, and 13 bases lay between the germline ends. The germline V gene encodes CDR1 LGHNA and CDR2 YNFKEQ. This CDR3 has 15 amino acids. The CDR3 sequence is CASSQVPSEDYEQYF. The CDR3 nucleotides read TGTGCCAGCAGCCAAGTTCCTAGCGAAGACTACGAGCAGTACTTC.

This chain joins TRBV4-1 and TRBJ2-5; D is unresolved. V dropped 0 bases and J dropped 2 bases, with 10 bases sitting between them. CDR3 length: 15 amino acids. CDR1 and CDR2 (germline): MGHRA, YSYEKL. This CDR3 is CASSQDLGAQETQYF. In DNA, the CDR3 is TGCGCCAGCAGCCAAGATCTGGGTGCTCAAGAGACCCAGTACTTC.

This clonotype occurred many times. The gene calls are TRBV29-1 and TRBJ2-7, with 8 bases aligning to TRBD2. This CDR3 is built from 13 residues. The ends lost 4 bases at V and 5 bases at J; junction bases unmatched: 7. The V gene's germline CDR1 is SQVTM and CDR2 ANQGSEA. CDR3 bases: TGCAGCGTTGGACTAGCGAGTAGCCACGAGCAGTACTTC. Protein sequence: CSVGLASSHEQYF.

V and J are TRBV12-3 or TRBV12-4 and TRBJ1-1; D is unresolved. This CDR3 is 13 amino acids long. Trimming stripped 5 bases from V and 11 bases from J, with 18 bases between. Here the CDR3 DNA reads TGTGCCAGCAGTCTGCAGTTTTTGACTGCCGCTTTCTTT. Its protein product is CASSLQFLTAAFF.

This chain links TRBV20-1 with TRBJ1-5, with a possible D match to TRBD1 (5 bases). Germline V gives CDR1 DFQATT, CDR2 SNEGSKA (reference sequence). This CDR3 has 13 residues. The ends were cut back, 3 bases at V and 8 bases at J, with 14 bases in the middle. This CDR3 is CSARGQGLKPQHF. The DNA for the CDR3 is TGCAGTGCTAGGGGCCAGGGATTGAAGCCCCAGCATTTT.

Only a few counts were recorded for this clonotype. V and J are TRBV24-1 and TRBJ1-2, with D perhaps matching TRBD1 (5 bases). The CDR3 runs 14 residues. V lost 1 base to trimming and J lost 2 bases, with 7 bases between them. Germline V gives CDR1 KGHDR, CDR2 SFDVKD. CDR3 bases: TGTGCCACCAGTGATTTTGACAGAAACTATGGCTACACCTTC. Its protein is CATSDFDRNYGYTF.

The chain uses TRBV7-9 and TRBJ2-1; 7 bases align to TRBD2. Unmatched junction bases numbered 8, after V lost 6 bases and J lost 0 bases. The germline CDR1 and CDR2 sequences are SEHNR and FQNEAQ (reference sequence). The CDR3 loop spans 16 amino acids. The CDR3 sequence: CASRSASGSSYNEQFF. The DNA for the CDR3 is TGTGCCAGCAGATCCGCTAGCGGAAGCTCCTACAATGAGCAGTTCTTC. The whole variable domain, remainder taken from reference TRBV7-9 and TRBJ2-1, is DTGVSQNPRHKITKRGQNVTFRCDPISEHNRLYWYRQTLGQGPEFLTYFQNEAQLEKSRLLSDRFSAERPKGSFSTLEIQRTEQGDSAMYLCASRSASGSSYNEQFFGPGTRLTVL.

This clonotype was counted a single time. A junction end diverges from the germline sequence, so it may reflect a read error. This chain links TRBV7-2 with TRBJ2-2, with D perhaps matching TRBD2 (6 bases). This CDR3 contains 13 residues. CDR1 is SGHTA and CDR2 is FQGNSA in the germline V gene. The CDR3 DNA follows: TGTGCCAGCAGCTTAACGGCCACCGGGGGGCTGTTTTTT. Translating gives CASSLTATGGLFF.

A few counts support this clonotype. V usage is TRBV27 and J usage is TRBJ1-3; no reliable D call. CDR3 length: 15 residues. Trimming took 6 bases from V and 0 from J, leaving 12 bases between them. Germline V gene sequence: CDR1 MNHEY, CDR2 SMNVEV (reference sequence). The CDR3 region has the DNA TGTGCCAGCAGACCTCAAGGAGGCTCTGGAAACACCATATATTTT. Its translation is CASRPQGGSGNTIYF.

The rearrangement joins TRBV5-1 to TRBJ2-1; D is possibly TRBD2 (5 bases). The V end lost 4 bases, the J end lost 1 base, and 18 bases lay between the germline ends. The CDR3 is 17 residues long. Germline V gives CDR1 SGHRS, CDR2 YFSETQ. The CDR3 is CASSRWTGRGSYNEQFF. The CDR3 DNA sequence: TGCGCCAGCAGCCGCTGGACGGGAAGAGGGTCCTACAATGAGCAGTTCTTC.

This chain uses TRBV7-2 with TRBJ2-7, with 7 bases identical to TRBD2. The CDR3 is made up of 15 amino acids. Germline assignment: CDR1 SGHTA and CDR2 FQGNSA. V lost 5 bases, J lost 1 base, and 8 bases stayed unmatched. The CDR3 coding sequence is TGTGCCAGCAGCCGGACTGCGGGGGATTCCTACGAGCAGTACTTC. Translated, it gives CASSRTAGDSYEQYF.

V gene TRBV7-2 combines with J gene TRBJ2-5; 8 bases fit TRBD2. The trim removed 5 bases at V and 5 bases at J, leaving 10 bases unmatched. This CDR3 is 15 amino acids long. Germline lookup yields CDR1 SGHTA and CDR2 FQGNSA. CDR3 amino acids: CASSPSGCGWETQYF. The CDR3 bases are TGTGCCAGCAGCCCTAGCGGGTGCGGATGGGAGACCCAGTACTTC.

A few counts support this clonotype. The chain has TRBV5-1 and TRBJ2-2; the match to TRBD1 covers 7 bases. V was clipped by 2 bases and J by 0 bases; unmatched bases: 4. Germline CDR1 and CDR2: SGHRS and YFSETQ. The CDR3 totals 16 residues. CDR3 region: CASSFGDRANTGELFF. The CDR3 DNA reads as TGCGCCAGCAGCTTTGGGGACAGAGCGAACACCGGGGAGCTGTTTTTT. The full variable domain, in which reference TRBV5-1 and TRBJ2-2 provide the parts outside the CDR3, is KAGVTQTPRYLIKTRGQQVTLSCSPISGHRSVSWYQQTPGQGLQFLFEYFSETQRNKGNFPGRFSGRQFSNSRSEMNVSTLELGDSALYLCASSFGDRANTGELFFGEGSRLTVL.

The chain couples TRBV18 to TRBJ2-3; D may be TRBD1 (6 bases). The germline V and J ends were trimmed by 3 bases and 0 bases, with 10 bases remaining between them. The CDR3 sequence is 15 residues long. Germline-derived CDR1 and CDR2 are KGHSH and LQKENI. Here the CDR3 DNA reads TGTGCCAGCTCACCGACAGGATATAGCACAGATACGCAGTATTTT. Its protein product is CASSPTGYSTDTQYF.

The DNA for the CDR3 is TGTGCCAGCAGAGTGGGACGGGGACAAGAGACCCAGTACTTC. It is translated as CASRVGRGQETQYF. This chain joins TRBV28 and TRBJ2-5, with D perhaps assigned TRBD1 or TRBD2 (5 bases each). V lost 6 bases to trimming and J lost 2 bases, with 13 bases between them. CDR1 and CDR2 from the germline V gene are MDHEN and SYDVKM. There are 14 residues in the CDR3.

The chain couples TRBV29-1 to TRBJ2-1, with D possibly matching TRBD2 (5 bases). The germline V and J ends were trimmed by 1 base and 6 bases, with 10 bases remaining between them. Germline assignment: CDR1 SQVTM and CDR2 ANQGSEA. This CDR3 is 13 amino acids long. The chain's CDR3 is CSVEGLAGNEQFF. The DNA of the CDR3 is TGCAGCGTTGAAGGGCTAGCTGGCAATGAGCAGTTCTTC.

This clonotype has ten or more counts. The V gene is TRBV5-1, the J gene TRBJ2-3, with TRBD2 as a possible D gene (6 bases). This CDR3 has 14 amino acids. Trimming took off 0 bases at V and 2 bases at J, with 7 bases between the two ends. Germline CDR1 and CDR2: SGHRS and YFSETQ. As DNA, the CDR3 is TGCGCCAGCAGCTTGGGGGGGGACACAGATACGCAGTATTTT. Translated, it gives CASSLGGDTDTQYF.